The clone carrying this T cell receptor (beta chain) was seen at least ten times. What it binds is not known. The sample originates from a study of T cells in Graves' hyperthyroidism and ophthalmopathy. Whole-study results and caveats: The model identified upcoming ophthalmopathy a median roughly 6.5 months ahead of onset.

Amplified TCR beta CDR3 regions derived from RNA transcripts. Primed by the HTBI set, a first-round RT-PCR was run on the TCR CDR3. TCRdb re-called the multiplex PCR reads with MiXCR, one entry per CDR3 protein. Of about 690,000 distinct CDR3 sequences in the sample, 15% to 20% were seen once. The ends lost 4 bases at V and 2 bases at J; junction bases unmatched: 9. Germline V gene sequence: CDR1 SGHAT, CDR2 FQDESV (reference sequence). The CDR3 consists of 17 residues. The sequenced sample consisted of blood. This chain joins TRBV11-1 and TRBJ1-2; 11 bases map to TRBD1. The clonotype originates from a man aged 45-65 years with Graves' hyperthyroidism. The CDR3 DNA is TGTGCCAGCAGCTCGCGGACAGGGGGCTCAGAAAACTATGGCTACACCTTC. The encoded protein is CASSSRTGGSENYGYTF. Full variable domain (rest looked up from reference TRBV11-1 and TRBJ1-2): EAEVAQSPRYKITEKSQAVAFWCDPISGHATLYWYRQILGQGPELLVQFQDESVVDDSQLPKDRFSAERLKGVDSTLKIQPAELGDSAMYLCASSSRTGGSENYGYTFGSGTRLTVV.